The clone carrying this T cell receptor (beta chain) was observed once. Its antigen is not known. An end of the junction does not agree with germline; a read error may underlie this. The sample originates from a study of cytomegalovirus exposure and HLA in healthy donors. PCR amplification relied on 60 Vbeta primers (plus 13 Jbeta primers). TCRdb's table, derived via immunoSEQ multiplex PCR, lists solely in-frame clones and lacks some. The sample shows 75,000 to 90,000 clones, approximately 80% of them seen only once. Study conclusions and caveats: Sequencing depth across donors, presence/absence analyses assumed, was roughly uniform. Confirmation in vitro established that three CMV-associated chains were specific for CMV antigens. When the data were analyzed later, several of the most significant clusters appeared to be linked to common viral pathogens.

As for the donors, each was a healthy bone marrow donor. The sample comprised PBMCs. The origin of this receptor is a man between 45 and 60 years old in good health and CMV-seronegative.

In DNA form, the CDR3 reads TGTTCCAGCAGCAACAGGGGCACCGGGGAGCTGTTTTTT. It encodes CSSSNRGTGELFF. This rearrangement joins TRBV7-9 to TRBJ2-2, with 7 bases identical to TRBD1. CDR3 length equals 13 residues. Germline V CDR1 and CDR2: SEHNR, FQNEAQ (reference sequence).